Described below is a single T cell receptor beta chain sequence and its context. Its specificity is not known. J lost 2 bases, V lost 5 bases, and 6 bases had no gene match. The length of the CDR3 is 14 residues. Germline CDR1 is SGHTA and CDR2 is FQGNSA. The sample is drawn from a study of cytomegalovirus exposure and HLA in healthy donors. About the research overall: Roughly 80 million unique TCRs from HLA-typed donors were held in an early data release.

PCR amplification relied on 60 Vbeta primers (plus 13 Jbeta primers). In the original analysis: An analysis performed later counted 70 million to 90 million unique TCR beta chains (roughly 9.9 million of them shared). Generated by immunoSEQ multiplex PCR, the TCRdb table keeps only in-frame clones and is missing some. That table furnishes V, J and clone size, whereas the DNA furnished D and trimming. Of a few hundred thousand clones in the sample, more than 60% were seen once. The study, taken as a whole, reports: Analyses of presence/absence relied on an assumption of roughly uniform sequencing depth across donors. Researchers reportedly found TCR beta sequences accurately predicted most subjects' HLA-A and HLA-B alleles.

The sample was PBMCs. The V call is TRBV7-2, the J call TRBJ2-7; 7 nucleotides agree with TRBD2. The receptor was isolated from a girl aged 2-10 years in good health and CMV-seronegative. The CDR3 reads CASSPPSGAYEQYF. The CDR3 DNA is TGTGCCAGCAGCCCCCCTAGCGGAGCCTACGAGCAGTACTTC.